These T cell receptor beta chains were read from a single sample in a study of cytomegalovirus exposure and HLA in healthy donors. Profiling relied on immunoSEQ multiplex PCR, and the TCRdb table lists in-frame clones only, not all of them. The sample consists of roughly 110,000 clones, about 85% of them appearing once. Material: PBMCs. The receptors were sampled from a woman aged 18-35 years in good health and CMV-seropositive. Each CDR3 is given with its conserved first and last residue. The D gene is left open where the match is weak.

CDR3aa: CASNPPLGRLRNNEQFF
CDR3nt: TGTGCCAGCAACCCACCGCTGGGGAGATTGCGAAACAATGAGCAGTTCTTC
len: 17
v_gene: TRBV11-2
j_gene: TRBJ2-1
d_gene: NA

CDR3aa: CASSKTGVQEKLFF
CDR3nt: TGTGCCAGCAGTAAAACAGGGGTGCAGGAAAAACTGTTTTTT
len: 14
v_gene: TRBV2
j_gene: TRBJ1-4
d_gene: TRBD1

CDR3aa: CASSYGDRATDTQYF
CDR3nt: TGTGCCAGCAGCTATGGGGACAGGGCCACAGATACGCAGTATTTT
len: 15
v_gene: TRBV5-5
j_gene: TRBJ2-3
d_gene: TRBD1

CDR3aa: CASSLVGLAGEQYF
CDR3nt: TGTGCCAGCAGCTTAGTAGGACTAGCCGGCGAGCAGTACTTC
len: 14
v_gene: TRBV7-9
j_gene: TRBJ2-7
d_gene: TRBD2

CDR3aa: CASSTPPSTSNEQFF
CDR3nt: TGTGCCAGCAGCACTCCCCCGTCGACAAGCAATGAGCAGTTCTTC
len: 15
v_gene: TRBV7-9
j_gene: TRBJ2-1
d_gene: NA

CDR3aa: CASKTGGYGELFF
CDR3nt: TGTGCCAGCAAAACGGGGGGTTACGGGGAGCTGTTTTTT
len: 13
v_gene: TRBV27
j_gene: TRBJ2-2
d_gene: TRBD2

CDR3aa: CASSEQGQGSGELFF
CDR3nt: TGCGCCAGCAGTGAGCAGGGGCAGGGTTCAGGGGAGCTGTTTTTT
len: 15
v_gene: TRBV10-1
j_gene: TRBJ2-2
d_gene: NA

CDR3aa: CASSLRRHTGELFF
CDR3nt: TGTGCCAGCAGTTTACGGAGGCACACCGGGGAGCTGTTTTTT
len: 14
v_gene: TRBV27
j_gene: TRBJ2-2
d_gene: NA

CDR3aa: CSTIGGVTNEQFF
CDR3nt: TGCAGCACGATTGGAGGGGTGACCAATGAGCAGTTCTTC
len: 13
v_gene: TRBV29-1
j_gene: TRBJ2-1
d_gene: NA

CDR3aa: CASSLGLAGVVEQFF
CDR3nt: TGTGCCAGCAGTTTAGGGCTAGCGGGGGTCGTTGAGCAGTTCTTC
len: 15
v_gene: TRBV28
j_gene: TRBJ2-1
d_gene: TRBD2

CDR3aa: CASSPNLYILTGELFF
CDR3nt: TGTGCCAGCTCACCAAATTTGTACATTCTTACCGGGGAGCTGTTTTTT
len: 16
v_gene: TRBV18
j_gene: TRBJ2-2
d_gene: NA

CDR3aa: CASSLYRHGVGYTF
CDR3nt: TGTGCCAGCAGTTTATATCGGCACGGGGTTGGCTACACCTTC
len: 14
v_gene: TRBV28
j_gene: TRBJ1-2
d_gene: NA

CDR3aa: CSVTRGNTEAFF
CDR3nt: TGCAGCGTTACCCGGGGGAACACTGAAGCTTTCTTT
len: 12
v_gene: TRBV29-1
j_gene: TRBJ1-1
d_gene: NA

CDR3aa: CSVNGQGMNTEAFF
CDR3nt: TGCAGCGTTAACGGACAGGGTATGAACACTGAAGCTTTCTTT
len: 14
v_gene: TRBV29-1
j_gene: TRBJ1-1
d_gene: TRBD1

CDR3aa: CASSQGGRGRTLTGELFF
CDR3nt: TGCGCCAGCAGCCAAGGGGGAAGGGGGCGGACTCTCACCGGGGAGCTGTTTTTT
len: 18
v_gene: TRBV4-1
j_gene: TRBJ2-2
d_gene: TRBD1

CDR3aa: CASSPPGRATGELFF
CDR3nt: TGTGCCAGCTCACCACCGGGCAGGGCCACCGGGGAGCTGTTTTTT
len: 15
v_gene: TRBV18
j_gene: TRBJ2-2
d_gene: NA

CDR3aa: CASSHLREGRHEQFF
CDR3nt: TGCGCCAGCAGCCACCTACGGGAGGGCCGCCATGAGCAGTTCTTC
len: 15
v_gene: TRBV4-3
j_gene: TRBJ2-1
d_gene: TRBD2